These T cell receptor beta chains were read from a single sample in a study of OX40 agonist ivuxolimab in advanced cancers. TCRdb's copy holds only in-frame clones and misses some; the assay was immunoSEQ multiplex PCR. Altogether roughly 58,000 clones are present, 70% to 90% being singletons, with the ten largest covering 0.76%. The source was CD4+ or CD8+ T cells sorted from blood, collected in a trial of the OX40 agonist ivuxolimab. Receptor source: an adult with an advanced solid tumor such as melanoma, head and neck, liver or kidney cancer. The CDR3 runs from the conserved cysteine through the conserved F or W. A D gene is named only where the DNA matches it firmly. Only part of the rows carry a size: once, few, many, or a class if the clone is expanded.

TRBV14,NA,NA,TRBJ1-2,TGTGCCAGCAGCCAAGGACACTATGGCTACACCTTC,CASSQGHYGYTF
TRBV27,NA,NA,TRBJ1-1,TGTGCCAGCAGTCCCCAGAGGCAAAGTAACACTGAAGCTTTCTTT,CASSPQRQSNTEAFF
TRBV18,NA,NA,TRBJ2-5,TGTGCCAGCTCAAGGGGGGCAGAGACCCAGTACTTC,CASSRGAETQYF
TRBV27,NA,TRBD1,TRBJ1-5,TGTGCCAGCAGCTACAGGGGGAATCAGCCCCAGCATTTT,CASSYRGNQPQHF
TRBV19,NA,TRBD1,TRBJ1-5,TGTGCCAGTAGTATTGGGACAGGGGGAAGTCAGCCCCAGCATTTT,CASSIGTGGSQPQHF
TRBV19,NA,NA,TRBJ2-1,TGTGCCAGTAGCCCGATCACAGGTAACAATGAGCAGTTCTTC,CASSPITGNNEQFF
TRBV2,few,NA,TRBJ2-1,TGTGCCAGCAGTGAAGCGGGCCCGGAGCAGTTCTTC,CASSEAGPEQFF
TRBV10-3,NA,NA,TRBJ2-3,TGTGCCATCAGTGGTCAGGGGATGGCAGATACGCAGTATTTT,CAISGQGMADTQYF
TRBV6-6,NA,NA,TRBJ1-3,TGTGCCAGCAGCTCACTAAAGCCCGGAAACACCATATATTTT,CASSSLKPGNTIYF
TRBV5-1,NA,TRBD1,TRBJ2-5,TGCGCCAGCAGCTTTACCGGGACAGGGGAAGAGACCCAGTACTTC,CASSFTGTGEETQYF
TRBV5-8,once,NA,TRBJ1-1,TGTGCCAGCAGCTTGGGGGGGTTATTGAACACTGAAGCTTTCTTT,CASSLGGLLNTEAFF
TRBV7-2,NA,NA,TRBJ2-1,TGTGCCAGCAGCCCACCGAGGGGGAGGGGGAGGAATGAGCAGTTCTTC,CASSPPRGRGRNEQFF
TRBV4-1,NA,NA,TRBJ2-2,TGCGCCAGCAGCCAAGAGATTAGGACCGGAACCGGGGAGCTGTTTTTT,CASSQEIRTGTGELFF
TRBV11-2,few,NA,TRBJ2-7,TGTGCCAGCAGCCCCCGGGAGAATCCCAGTTATGTTTACGAGCAGTACTTC,CASSPRENPSYVYEQYF
TRBV18,NA,NA,TRBJ2-6,TGTGCCAGCTCACCTGTCGGGGGGGCCAACGTCCTGACTTTC,CASSPVGGANVLTF
TRBV10-2,NA,NA,TRBJ2-1,TGCGCCAGCAGGGACGATTATTACAATGAGCAGTTCTTC,CASRDDYYNEQFF
TRBV11-3,NA,TRBD1,TRBJ2-1,TGTGCCAGCAGTATTAGACAGGGGTCCTACAATGAGCAGTTCTTC,CASSIRQGSYNEQFF
TRBV19,NA,NA,TRBJ1-2,TGTGCCTCGAGCCCAGGGCGGTTTAACTATGGCTACACCTTC,CASSPGRFNYGYTF
TRBV5-1,NA,NA,TRBJ2-1,TGCGCCAGCAGCTTGGTTGTAACAGCCGCCTACAATGAGCAGTTCTTC,CASSLVVTAAYNEQFF
TRBV2,NA,NA,TRBJ1-5,TGTGCCAGCAGCTACGACCGGGACACATTTCAGCCCCAGCATTTT,CASSYDRDTFQPQHF
TRBV5-6,NA,TRBD2,TRBJ2-7,TGTGCCAGCAGGCTAGCGGGAGGTACCTACGAGCAGTACTTC,CASRLAGGTYEQYF
TRBV7-3,once,NA,TRBJ2-4,TGTGCCAGCAGCCCAATGAGAGGGGAGAGGGCGTACTTC,CASSPMRGERAYF
TRBV4-1,NA,TRBD2,TRBJ2-5,TGCGCCAGCAGCCAAAGGGCCGCTAGCGGGGGGGCCGGAGAGACCCAGTACTTC,CASSQRAASGGAGETQYF
TRBV7-2,NA,TRBD1,TRBJ1-2,TGTGCCAGCAGCTTAACGGGACAGGGGTCCGGCTACACCTTC,CASSLTGQGSGYTF
TRBV2,NA,TRBD2,TRBJ2-1,TGTGCCAGCACTAGCGGGGGTCCCCGGAATGAGCAGTTCTTC,CASTSGGPRNEQFF
TRBV5-1,NA,NA,TRBJ1-1,TGCGCCAGCAGCCTAGGAGGTGGGGCATTAAATGAAGCTTTCTTT,CASSLGGGALNEAFF
TRBV18,NA,NA,TRBJ1-1,TGTGCCAGCTCACCGGTCGGGAAGAACACTAAAGCTTTCTTT,CASSPVGKNTKAFF
TRBV21-1,NA,NA,TRBJ1-4,TGTGCCAGCAGCACCCAAGCGGGCGAAAAACTGTTTTTT,CASSTQAGEKLFF
TRBV5-1,NA,TRBD2,TRBJ2-7,TGCGCCAGCAGCTTGGTTCCGAAGGGGAGGGTAGGTAACGAGCAGTACTTC,CASSLVPKGRVGNEQYF
TRBV19,NA,NA,TRBJ1-1,TGTGCCAGTATGAGCCCAGGCTCTGAAGCTTTCTTT,CASMSPGSEAFF
TRBV27,NA,TRBD1,TRBJ1-5,TGTGCCAGCAGTTTACAGGGGGCAAGCAATCAGCCCCAGCATTTT,CASSLQGASNQPQHF
TRBV5-1,NA,NA,TRBJ2-5,TGCGCCAGCAGCTTGGAGGGTTCGGGGGCATCAGAGACCCAGTACTTC,CASSLEGSGASETQYF
TRBV6-1,few,TRBD1,TRBJ1-2,TGTGCCAGCAGCACTACAGGGGAGGATGGCTACACCTTC,CASSTTGEDGYTF
TRBV6-1,few,NA,TRBJ2-1,TGTGCCAGCAGTGAAGCGATCACGGAGTCCTACAATGAGCAGTTCTTC,CASSEAITESYNEQFF
TRBV7-2,NA,NA,TRBJ2-5,TGTGCCAGCAGCTCCACGGTGGTCGCGACCCAGTACTTC,CASSSTVVATQYF
TRBV7-7,NA,TRBD2,TRBJ2-1,TGTGCTAGCAGCCCCAGCGCAGCGACTAGCGCAAATGAGCAGTTCTTC,CASSPSAATSANEQFF
TRBV6-1,few,NA,TRBJ1-1,TGTGCCAGCAGGGGGGACATCTCAGGGACTGAAGCTTTCTTT,CASRGDISGTEAFF
TRBV9,NA,NA,TRBJ1-2,TGTGCCAGCAGCGCCCGGACCAATGAGGATGGCTACACCTTC,CASSARTNEDGYTF
TRBV28,NA,NA,TRBJ2-1,TGTGCCAGCAGCCAATACATGTATCAGCAGTTCTTC,CASSQYMYQQFF
TRBV7-6,NA,TRBD1,TRBJ1-5,TGTGCCAGCAGTTTGGGACAGGGGGCATTTGAGCCCCAGCATTTT,CASSLGQGAFEPQHF
TRBV15,NA,TRBD1,TRBJ1-4,TGTGCCACCAGCAACCGGGACAGGGGTAGGGAAAAACTGTTTTTT,CATSNRDRGREKLFF
TRBV10-3,once,TRBD1,TRBJ1-5,TGTGCCATCAGTGAGGTAACAGGGGGCAATCAGCCCCAGCATTTT,CAISEVTGGNQPQHF
TRBV13,NA,NA,TRBJ2-3,TGTGCCAGCAGCACACGGGACTGGAGCACAGATACGCAGTATTTT,CASSTRDWSTDTQYF
TRBV7-8,NA,TRBD1,TRBJ2-1,TGTGCCAGCAGCCGGCCAGGGACAGGCGAGAGGTTCTTC,CASSRPGTGERFF
TRBV19,NA,TRBD2,TRBJ2-3,TGTGCCAGTAGTTTTGGACTAGATTCAGATACGCAGTATTTT,CASSFGLDSDTQYF
TRBV28,NA,NA,TRBJ1-5,TGTGCCAGCAGTTTAGCGGGGGTCGGTGGGAATCAGCCCCAGCATTTT,CASSLAGVGGNQPQHF
TRBV6-6,NA,TRBD1,TRBJ1-1,TGTGCCAGCAGTTACTCGACAGGGTCGAACACTGAAGCTTTCTTT,CASSYSTGSNTEAFF
TRBV28,NA,NA,TRBJ1-3,TGTGCCAGCAGTAGAGCCGGGACAACCCGAGGCACCATATATTTT,CASSRAGTTRGTIYF
TRBV5-1,NA,NA,TRBJ2-7,TGCGCCAGCAGGGGAGGGGGCACGGACGAGCAGTACTTC,CASRGGGTDEQYF
TRBV2,NA,NA,TRBJ1-5,TGTGCCAGCACCACAGGGACTAACAGCAATCAGCCCCAGCATTTT,CASTTGTNSNQPQHF
TRBV9,NA,NA,TRBJ2-6,TGTGCCAGCAGCCGTGGACGCTCTGGGGCCAACGTCCTGACTTTC,CASSRGRSGANVLTF
TRBV5-1,once,TRBD1,TRBJ2-1,TGCGCCAGCAGCTTGGGGGACAGGGGTCAACCGGGGTTCTTC,CASSLGDRGQPGFF
TRBV11-2,NA,NA,TRBJ2-1,TGTGCCAGCAGCTTATTAAACGAAGGTGAGCAGTTCTTC,CASSLLNEGEQFF
TRBV5-1,NA,TRBD1,TRBJ1-4,TGCGCCAGCAGCTTGGGAGGGGACAGGGGCGAAAAACTGTTTTTT,CASSLGGDRGEKLFF
TRBV5-4,NA,TRBD1,TRBJ2-7,TGTGCCAGCAGCTCCCTTAAGGGGGCCTCCTACGAGCAGTACTTC,CASSSLKGASYEQYF
TRBV29-1,NA,NA,TRBJ1-1,TGCAGCGTTGTGAGAGGGAACACTGAAGCTTTCTTT,CSVVRGNTEAFF
TRBV19,NA,NA,TRBJ2-7,TGTGCCAGTAGTTCAACCTACGAGCAGTACTTC,CASSSTYEQYF
TRBV6-6,NA,NA,TRBJ2-6,TGTGCCAGCAGGGGGCTCGGTGGGGCCAACGTCCTGACTTTC,CASRGLGGANVLTF
TRBV28,NA,TRBD2,TRBJ2-1,TGTGCCAGCAGAGTGGGACTAGCGGGAAAAAATGAGCAGTTCTTC,CASRVGLAGKNEQFF
TRBV11-2,NA,NA,TRBJ2-7,TGTGCCAGCAGCTTAGGTACAGTTTCCTACGAGCAGTACTTC,CASSLGTVSYEQYF